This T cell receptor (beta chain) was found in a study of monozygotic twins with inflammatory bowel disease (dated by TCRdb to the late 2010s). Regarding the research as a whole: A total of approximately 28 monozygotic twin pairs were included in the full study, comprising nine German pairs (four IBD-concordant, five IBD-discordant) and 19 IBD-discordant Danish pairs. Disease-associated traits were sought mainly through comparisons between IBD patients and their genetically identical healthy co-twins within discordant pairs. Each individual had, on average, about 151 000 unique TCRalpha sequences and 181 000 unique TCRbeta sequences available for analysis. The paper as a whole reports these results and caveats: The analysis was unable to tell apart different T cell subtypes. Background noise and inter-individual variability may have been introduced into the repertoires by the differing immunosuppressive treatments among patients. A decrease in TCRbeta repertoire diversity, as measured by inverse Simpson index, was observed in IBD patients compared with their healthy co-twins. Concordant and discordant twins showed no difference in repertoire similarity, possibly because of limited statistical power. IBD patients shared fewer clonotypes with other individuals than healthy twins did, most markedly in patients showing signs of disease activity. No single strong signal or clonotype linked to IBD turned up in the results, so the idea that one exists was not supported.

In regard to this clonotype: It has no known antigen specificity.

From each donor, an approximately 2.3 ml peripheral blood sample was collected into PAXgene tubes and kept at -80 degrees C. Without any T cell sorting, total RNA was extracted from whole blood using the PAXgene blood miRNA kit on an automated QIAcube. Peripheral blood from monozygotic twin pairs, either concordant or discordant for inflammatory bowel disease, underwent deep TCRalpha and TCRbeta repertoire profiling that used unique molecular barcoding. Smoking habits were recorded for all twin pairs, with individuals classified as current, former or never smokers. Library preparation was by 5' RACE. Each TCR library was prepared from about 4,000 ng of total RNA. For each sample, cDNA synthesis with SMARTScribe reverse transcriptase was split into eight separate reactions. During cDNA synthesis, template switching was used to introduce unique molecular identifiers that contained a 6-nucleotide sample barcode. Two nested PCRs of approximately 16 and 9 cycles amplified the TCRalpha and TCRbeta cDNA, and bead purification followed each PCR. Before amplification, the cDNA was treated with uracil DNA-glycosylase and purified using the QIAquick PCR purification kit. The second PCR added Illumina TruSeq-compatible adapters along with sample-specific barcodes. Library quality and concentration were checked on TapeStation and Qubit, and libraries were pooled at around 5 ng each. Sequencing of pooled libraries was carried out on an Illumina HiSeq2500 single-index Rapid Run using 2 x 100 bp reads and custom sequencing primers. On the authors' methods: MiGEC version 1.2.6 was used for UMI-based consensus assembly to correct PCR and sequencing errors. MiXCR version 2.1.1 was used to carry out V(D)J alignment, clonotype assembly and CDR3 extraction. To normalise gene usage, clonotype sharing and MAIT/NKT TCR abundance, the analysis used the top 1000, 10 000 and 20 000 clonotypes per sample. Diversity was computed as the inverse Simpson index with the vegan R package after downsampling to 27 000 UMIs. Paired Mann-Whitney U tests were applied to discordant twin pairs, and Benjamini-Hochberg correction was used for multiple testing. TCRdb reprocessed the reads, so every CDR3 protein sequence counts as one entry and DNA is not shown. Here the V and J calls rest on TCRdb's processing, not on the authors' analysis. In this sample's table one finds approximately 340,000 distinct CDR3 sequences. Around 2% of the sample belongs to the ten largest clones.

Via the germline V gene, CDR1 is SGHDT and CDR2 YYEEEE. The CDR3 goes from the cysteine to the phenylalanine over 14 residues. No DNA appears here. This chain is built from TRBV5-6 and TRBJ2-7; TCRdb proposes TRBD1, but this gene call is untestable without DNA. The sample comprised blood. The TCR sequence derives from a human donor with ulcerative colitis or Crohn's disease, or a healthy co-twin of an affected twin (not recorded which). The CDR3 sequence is CASSWPSGGYEQYF.